This T cell receptor (beta chain) appears in the sequencing data of a study of T cells in severe cutaneous drug reactions (dated by TCRdb to between 2017 and 2020). Turning to the overall study: Patients were recruited between about 2011 and 2018 from Taiwan, Thailand and a European registry network. Only patients with a probable or definite SJS/TEN or DRESS diagnosis by RegiSCAR criteria were enrolled. The Naranjo algorithm and the ALDEN drug causality algorithm were used to identify the culprit drug. Biological samples, such as blister fluids/cells and PBMC, were collected from patients during the acute or recovery stage. The study paired bulk TCR sequencing with single-cell sequencing, quantitative PCR validation, functional assays and transgenic mouse experiments. To build the libraries, iRepertoire multiplex PCR was used, and the authors pointed to a comparison in which iRepertoire and 5' RACE methods, with or without UMI, captured abundant clonotypes similarly. The research as a whole found: A strong increase in TRBV12-4 usage was observed in CBZ-SJS/TEN patients, with averages of around 32% in blister cells and about 5.3% in PBMC. According to the authors, further study is still needed to determine whether the public TCR generalizes to SJS/TEN caused by other drugs. A public TCRbeta CDR3 was found in all seven CBZ-SJS/TEN blister samples (mean approximately 14%) but was undetectable or scarce in tolerant-control and healthy-donor PBMC.

Sequenced donors were patients with carbamazepine-induced Stevens-Johnson syndrome or toxic epidermal necrolysis (CBZ-SJS/TEN). The peripheral blood repertoires were taken from CBZ-SJS/TEN patients of two origins, roughly five Han Chinese and 6 or 7 European. To look for drug-specific clonotypes, next-generation sequencing was used to profile the T cell receptor repertoires of patients with drug-induced severe cutaneous adverse reactions. RNA was isolated from either blister cells of skin lesions or peripheral blood mononuclear cells. CDR1 and CDR2 were assigned from the germline V gene as SQVTM and ANQGSEA. Taken from cysteine to phenylalanine, the CDR3 has 13 residues. The DNA is not on file. For both bulk and single-cell sequencing, libraries were prepared with the iRepertoire multiplex PCR system and TCR subtype-specific primers. Bulk TCR beta libraries were generated by multiplex PCR with primers targeting V, D and J gene regions. Approximately 90-500 ng of RNA per sample was used as input for bulk TCR library preparation. An Illumina MiSeq was used to sequence the bulk TCR beta amplicons. The original methods were these. Quality control steps removed sample misassignments and low-quality sequencing reads. The amino acids lying between the V-gene Y[YFLI]C motif and the J-segment [FW]GXGT motif were defined as CDR3. TRBV and TRBJ gene assignments and CDR3 clonotypes followed the IMGT database. TRBV expression in each sample was normalized to the mean expression of the same gene in PBMC from roughly 45 healthy donors. TCRdb reanalyzed the reads, keeping one entry per CDR3 protein sequence and omitting DNA. The V and J calls and clone size come from TCRdb's table, not from the authors' own analysis. The data table for this sample lists roughly 1,500 distinct CDR3 sequences. Roughly 15% of the sample rests with the top ten.

Of note for this clonotype: The specificity of this receptor is unknown.

The receptor comes from a human donor with Stevens-Johnson syndrome, a severe cutaneous drug reaction. The sequence is built from TRBV29-1 and TRBJ1-1. Sequenced material: PBMCs. CDR3 reads: CSVAGLANTEAFF.